The clone carrying this T cell receptor beta chain was observed a handful of times. Its antigen is unidentified. This entry belongs to a study of ipilimumab plus nivolumab after autologous stem cell transplantation. Study context: A median of about 8 nivolumab and about five ipilimumab doses were given. The myeloma cohort included high-risk transplant-naive patients and patients relapsing within 3 years of a first autologous transplant.

Patients got ipilimumab 1 mg/kg beginning 14 to 28 days post-transplant. Trimming pared 0 bases from V and 5 bases from J, leaving 7 bases between. Germline-derived CDR1 and CDR2 are GTSNPN and SVGIG (reference sequence). The CDR3 has 12 residues. Clones were read by immunoSEQ multiplex PCR, and TCRdb kept only the in-frame ones, dropping some. Of around 12,000 clones listed, 60% to 80% are singletons. Study-wide findings and caveats: Per the authors, repertoire, Treg and microbiota data justify further study.

This clonotype was sampled from a male donor with multiple myeloma. This sample comprised PBMCs, obtained in a trial of ipilimumab plus nivolumab as post-transplant consolidation. The V gene is TRBV30, the J gene TRBJ1-2; D not resolved. The CDR3 is CAWSVTSYGYTF. CDR3 DNA: TGTGCCTGGAGTGTAACGAGTTATGGCTACACCTTC. The variable domain in full, completed from reference TRBV30 and TRBJ1-2, reads SQTIHQWPATLVQPVGSPLSLECTVEGTSNPNLYWYRQAAGRGLQLLFYSVGIGQISSEVPQNLSASRPQDRQFILSSKKLLLSDSGFYLCAWSVTSYGYTFGSGTRLTVV.